This entry features one T cell receptor (beta chain) sequence. In the authors' methods: Estimation of nucleated cell counts relied on the amplification of reference gene primers. Libraries were prepared by immunoSEQ multiplex PCR; TCRdb keeps only in-frame clonotypes and omits some of them. That table is the source of V, J and clone size, and D and trimming were worked out from the DNA. The sample consists of 120,000 or so clones, roughly 90% of them appearing once. V was shortened by 2 bases and J by 3 bases, with 12 bases between the two germline ends. Germline V gives CDR1 WSHSY, CDR2 SAAADI. This CDR3 comprises 15 residues. The source of the sample is a study of blood T cell repertoires in COVID-19. As for the study in general: The United States, Italy and Spain provided the acute and convalescent COVID-19 samples.

Sequenced: peripheral blood. The TCR originated in a man in his fifties or sixties with acute or convalescent COVID-19. V usage is TRBV10-2 and J usage is TRBJ2-3; TRBD2 is a possible D gene (5 bases). Here the CDR3 DNA reads TGCGCCAGCAGTGAGCTTGGGCGGGTGACAGATACGCAGTATTTT. It specifies CASSELGRVTDTQYF.